This T cell receptor beta chain was documented in a study of vaccination effects on CD4 cells after COVID-19. Study-level results: Of the vaccine-induced clones from healthy vaccinees, merely 1 of 255 recognized common cold coronaviruses as well.

Only in-frame clones appear in the TCRdb table, and some are missing; sequencing was by immunoSEQ multiplex PCR. The repertoire has some 59,000 clones, around 80% of them found once; the top ten carry 2% to 2.5%. Antigen-specific CD4+ T cell clonotypes were called by their expansion after viral peptide-pool culture in ViraFEST. Culture lasted about nine days before CD4+ T cell isolation. Having tested negative for nucleocapsid antibodies, the vaccine recipients showed no prior SARS-CoV-2 infection. Wells of roughly 2 million PBMC each were grown with 7.5 to 10 IU/ml IL-2 and roughly 9.2 ug/ml peptides. Details on this clone: Its target is unknown.

Trimming took 0 bases from V and 2 from J, leaving 5 bases between them. The CDR3 consists of 14 residues. CDR1 is PRHDT, CDR2 FYEKMQ, per germline (reference sequence). This specimen consisted of CD4+ T cells from PBMCs cultured with HCoV-229E spike peptides, obtained before COVID-19 vaccination. The TCR was taken from a human donor who received a COVID-19 vaccine. This chain connects TRBV13 to TRBJ1-5; D gene uncertain. CDR3 sequence: CASSLGDGNQPQHF. The DNA of the CDR3 is TGTGCCAGCAGCTTAGGGGACGGCAATCAGCCCCAGCATTTT. The full variable domain, rest sourced from reference TRBV13 and TRBJ1-5, is AAGVIQSPRHLIKEKRETATLKCYPIPRHDTVYWYQQGPGQDPQFLISFYEKMQSDKGSIPDRFSAQQFSDYHSELNMSSLELGDSALYFCASSLGDGNQPQHFGDGTRLSIL.